This TCR beta chain was recorded in a study of T-cell reconstitution after alpha-beta-depleted transplantation in children. In its sample, this clonotype was seen a few times. Its antigen is as yet unknown. The CDR3 length is 19 residues. Construction of the TCRbeta library involved unique molecular identifiers. Via MiXCR, TCRdb re-called the PCR reads, giving one row per CDR3 protein. The repertoire holds over 400,000 distinct CDR3 sequences, with 43% as singletons. Notes on the study in general: T-cell counts and diversity were attributed mostly to newly produced T cells one year after transplant.

Source: PBMCs, taken before TCRalphabeta/CD19-depleted stem cell transplant. The V and J genes are TRBV21-1 and TRBJ2-2; the D call TRBD2 from the table was never checked on the DNA. TRBV21-1 is designated a pseudogene. The receptor was isolated from a girl aged 2-9 years with aplastic anemia, due to receive a stem cell transplant. The CDR3 nucleotides read TGTGCCAGCAGGGCACTAGCGGGAGGGCCGCTTGCGAACACCGGGGAGCTGTTTTTT. Protein sequence: CASRALAGGPLANTGELFF.